This T cell receptor (beta chain) was identified in a study of blood T cell repertoires in COVID-19 (TCRdb year 2020). Regarding the research as a whole: Samples covering the acute and convalescent phases of COVID-19 were provided by collaborators in the United States, Italy and Spain. Subjects who had been exposed to COVID-19, were actively infected with it, or had recovered from it provided the deeply sampled blood TCRbeta repertoires that made up the dataset. The samples were drawn from the first 160 participants of the ongoing ImmuneRACE study and from 1,200 or so subjects provided by 6 global collaborators. The material from the prospective study consisted of cDNA or gDNA derived from T cells, B-cell-depleted T cells, or PBMCs. Where available, HLA class I and class II types were obtained from metadata supplied by the sample provider rather than from assay-based typing. The repertoires were released in a freely available public database intended as a resource for research on the immune response to SARS-CoV-2. A de-identified subject ID, COVID-19 status, age in years and sex were almost always included in the sample metadata.

As encoded in the germline V gene, CDR1 is MGHDK while CDR2 is SYGVNS. Trimming removed 8 bases from V and 3 bases from J; the gene matches leave 6 bases unexplained. Inclusive of the bounding cysteine and phenylalanine, the CDR3 is 15 residues long. Only the CDR3 region is kept as DNA, spanning 45 bases read in frame from base 1. Notes on this clone: Its recognized antigen is unknown. No base quality information exists; no much larger clone differs at one position.

Study-wide conclusions, independent of this receptor: Clinical and demographic metadata were provided uncurated, with the amount varying by source and participant.

TCRbeta CDR3 regions were amplified from genomic DNA using the immunoSEQ Assay, a bias-controlled multiplex PCR. Per the authors' processing: The number of nucleated cells in each sample was estimated by amplification of reference gene primers within the assay. Sequence reads were collapsed and filtered to measure the absolute abundance of every unique TCRbeta CDR3 rearrangement. For each sample, productive Simpson clonality was calculated as the square root of Simpson's diversity index across productive rearrangements. The source is immuneACCESS, and TCRdb retained only in-frame sequences with V and J called. Part of the clones is not carried over; for the studies checked, unresolved V genes explain less than half of this, and the remainder is unexplained. V, J and clone size are those of that table, while D and trimming were read from the DNA. The sample data list 430,000 or so clones, and 85% to 90% of these were observed just once. Of the sample, over 1.5% falls within the top ten clones.

In the prospective study, participants were roughly 18 to 100 years old, resided in about two dozen geographic areas of the United States, and were enrolled through a virtual design. To assign participants to cohorts, the prospective study relied on clinical history that participants themselves reported in a screening survey and a study questionnaire. For ImmuneRACE Cohort 3, a participant was defined as recovered based on two consecutive negative NP/OP PCR tests, clearance by a healthcare professional, or resolution of symptoms. Each participant in the prospective study had whole blood, serum and a nasopharyngeal or oropharyngeal swab collected by mobile phlebotomists. Prospective study participants could optionally give additional blood draws and questionnaires over an approximately 2-month period. Blood samples from the prospective study were shipped frozen or at room temperature prior to DNA extraction.

Here the chain combines TRBV25-1 and TRBJ2-3, and TRBD2 matches 12 of the central bases. The clonotype comes from a woman aged 40 to 49 who had recovered from COVID-19. The sample comprised PBMCs or T cells enriched from blood (not recorded which). The nucleotide sequence reads TGTGCCAGCCTCTTCGGGACTAGCGGGACAGATACGCAGTATTTT. Its product reads: CASLFGTSGTDTQYF.